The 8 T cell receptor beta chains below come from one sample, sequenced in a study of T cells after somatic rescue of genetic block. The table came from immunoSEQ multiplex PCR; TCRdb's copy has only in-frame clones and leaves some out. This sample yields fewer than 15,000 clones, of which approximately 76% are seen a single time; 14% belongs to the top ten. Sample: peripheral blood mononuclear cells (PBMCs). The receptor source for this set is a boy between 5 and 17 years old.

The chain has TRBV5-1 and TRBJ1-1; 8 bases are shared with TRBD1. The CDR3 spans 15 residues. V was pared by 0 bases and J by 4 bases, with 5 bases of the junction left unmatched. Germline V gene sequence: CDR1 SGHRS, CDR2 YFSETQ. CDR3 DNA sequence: TGCGCCAGCAGCTTGGGGCTCGGACAGGGCACTGAAGCTTTCTTT. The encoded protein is CASSLGLGQGTEAFF.

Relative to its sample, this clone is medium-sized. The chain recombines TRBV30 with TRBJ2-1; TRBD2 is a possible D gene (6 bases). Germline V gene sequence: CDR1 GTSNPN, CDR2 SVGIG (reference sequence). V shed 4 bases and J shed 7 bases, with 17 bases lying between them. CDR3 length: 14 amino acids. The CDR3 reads CAWIPSARENEQFF. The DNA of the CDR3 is TGTGCCTGGATCCCTAGCGCCCGGGAGAATGAGCAGTTCTTC.

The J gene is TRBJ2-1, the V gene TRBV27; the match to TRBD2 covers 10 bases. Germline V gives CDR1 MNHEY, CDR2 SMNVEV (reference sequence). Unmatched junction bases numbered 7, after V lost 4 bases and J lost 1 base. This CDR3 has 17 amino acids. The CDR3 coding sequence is TGTGCCAGCAGTTCCACCTTTAGCGGGAGGTCCTACAATGAGCAGTTCTTC. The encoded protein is CASSSTFSGRSYNEQFF.

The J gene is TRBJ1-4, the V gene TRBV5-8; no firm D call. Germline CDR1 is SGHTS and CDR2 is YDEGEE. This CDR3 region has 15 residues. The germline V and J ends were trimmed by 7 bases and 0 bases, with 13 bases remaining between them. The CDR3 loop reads CASDPQETTNEKLFF. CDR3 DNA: TGTGCCAGCGATCCCCAGGAGACAACTAATGAAAAACTGTTTTTT.

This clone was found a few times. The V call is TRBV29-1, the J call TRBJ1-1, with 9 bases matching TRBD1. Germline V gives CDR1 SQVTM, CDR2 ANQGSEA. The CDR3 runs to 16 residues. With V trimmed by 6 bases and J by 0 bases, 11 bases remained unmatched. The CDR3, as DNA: TGCAGCGTAGTGAATCCGGGACAGGGATTGAACACTGAAGCTTTCTTT. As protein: CSVVNPGQGLNTEAFF.

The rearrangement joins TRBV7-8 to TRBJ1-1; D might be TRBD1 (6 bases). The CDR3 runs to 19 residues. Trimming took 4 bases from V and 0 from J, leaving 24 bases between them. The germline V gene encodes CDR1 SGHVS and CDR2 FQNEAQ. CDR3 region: CASSSPQGRGSLLNTEAFF. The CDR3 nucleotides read TGTGCCAGCAGCTCACCTCAGGGGCGAGGGAGCCTCTTGAACACTGAAGCTTTCTTT.

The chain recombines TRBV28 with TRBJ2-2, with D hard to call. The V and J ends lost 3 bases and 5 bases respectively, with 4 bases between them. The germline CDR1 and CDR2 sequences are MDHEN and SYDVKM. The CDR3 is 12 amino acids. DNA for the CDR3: TGTGCCAGCAGTTTCAGGACCGGGGAGCTGTTTTTT. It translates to CASSFRTGELFF.

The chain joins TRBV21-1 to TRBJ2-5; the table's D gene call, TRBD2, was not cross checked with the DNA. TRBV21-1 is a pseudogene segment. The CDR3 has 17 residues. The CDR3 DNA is TGTGCCAGCAGCAACTTACCCTTAGCGGGAAACCAAGAGACCCAGTACTTC. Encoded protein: CASSNLPLAGNQETQYF.